The 22 T cell receptor beta chains reported below all come from one sample, sequenced in a study of blood T cell repertoires in COVID-19. Some clones are missing from TCRdb's copy, which holds only in-frame ones; the method was immunoSEQ multiplex PCR. The data hold 60,000 to 70,000 clones, with roughly 88% observed a single time. Sequenced: peripheral blood. The receptors come from an elderly woman with active COVID-19.

The rearrangement links TRBV2 to TRBJ1-1; 7 positions agree with TRBD1. V shed 8 bases, J shed 4 bases, and the junction held 10 bases outside the gene matches. CDR1 and CDR2 (germline): SNHLY, FYNNEI. This CDR3 has 14 amino acids. CDR3 coding DNA: TGTGCCAGCCGCAGACAGGGACGGAGCACTGAAGCTTTCTTT. This sequence encodes CASRRQGRSTEAFF.

This chain joins TRBV7-8 and TRBJ1-1, with 8 bases aligning to TRBD1. CDR3 length: 16 amino acids. Germline trimming cut 1 base from V and 1 base from J; bases unmatched to any gene: 5. Per germline, CDR1 SGHVS and CDR2 FQNEAQ. The DNA of the CDR3 is TGTGCCAGCAGCTTAGGACAGGGGTGGGGGAACACTGAAGCTTTCTTT. Translation gives CASSLGQGWGNTEAFF. Full variable domain (remainder filled in from reference TRBV7-8 and TRBJ1-1): GAGVSQSPRYKVAKRGQDVALRCDPISGHVSLFWYQQALGQGPEFLTYFQNEAQLDKSGLPSDRFFAERPEGSVSTLKIQRTQQEDSAVYLCASSLGQGWGNTEAFFGQGTRLTVV.

The J gene is TRBJ1-1, the V gene TRBV7-2; unclear D gene. CDR1 and CDR2 (germline): SGHTA, FQGNSA. The V gene lost 5 bases and the J gene lost 3 bases, with 10 bases spanning the gap. This CDR3 has 13 residues. CDR3 DNA sequence: TGTGCCAGCAGCCCCACCCGGGACACTGAAGCTTTCTTT. Encoded protein: CASSPTRDTEAFF.

The chain uses TRBV5-1 and TRBJ1-1; D gene ambiguous. V was pared by 0 bases and J by 4 bases, with 13 bases between. Germline V gene lookup returns CDR1 SGHRS and CDR2 YFSETQ. This CDR3 comprises 15 residues. The CDR3 sequence: CASSLAGGEVTEAFF. CDR3 DNA: TGCGCCAGCAGCTTGGCCGGTGGGGAGGTCACTGAAGCTTTCTTT.

The V and J genes are TRBV7-9 and TRBJ2-3, with 7 bases identical to TRBD1. V dropped 3 bases and J dropped 1; count of bases not matched to a gene: 7. Germline CDR1 SEHNR, CDR2 FQNEAQ (reference sequence). This CDR3 contains 16 residues. CDR3 in amino acids: CASSFTQGVGTDTQYF. The CDR3 DNA is TGTGCCAGCAGCTTTACGCAGGGGGTCGGCACAGATACGCAGTATTTT.

The chain combines TRBV7-2 with TRBJ2-5, with D perhaps matching TRBD2 (6 bases). V was pared by 4 bases and J by 1 base, with 13 bases between. Looked up from germline, CDR1 is SGHTA and CDR2 is FQGNSA. This CDR3 contains 15 residues. CDR3 DNA sequence: TGTGCCAGCAGCTCCCCCGGGGGTTTCCAAGAGACCCAGTACTTC. Protein product: CASSSPGGFQETQYF.

This chain connects TRBV18 to TRBJ2-2; 7 bases are a match to TRBD1. This CDR3 spans 15 amino acids. V dropped 3 bases and J dropped 4; count of bases not matched to a gene: 5. Germline lookup yields CDR1 KGHSH and CDR2 LQKENI. This chain's CDR3 is CASSPYRGGTGELFF. The CDR3 region has the DNA TGTGCCAGCTCACCCTACAGGGGCGGCACCGGGGAGCTGTTTTTT.

The chain carries TRBV9 and TRBJ2-7; D is possibly TRBD2 (5 bases). CDR3 length equals 13 residues. Germline V lookup: CDR1 SGDLS, CDR2 YYNGEE. V lost 3 bases and J 3 bases, leaving 10 bases between the germline ends. CDR3 region: CASSAALGYEQYF. CDR3 coding DNA: TGTGCCAGCAGCGCCGCACTAGGCTACGAGCAGTACTTC. The full variable domain, rest sourced from reference TRBV9 and TRBJ2-7, is DSGVTQTPKHLITATGQRVTLRCSPRSGDLSVYWYQQSLDQGLQFLIQYYNGEERAKGNILERFSAQQFPDLHSELNLSSLELGDSALYFCASSAALGYEQYFGPGTRLTVT.

The chain carries TRBV9 and TRBJ1-6; D may be TRBD1 (6 bases). This CDR3 has 16 residues. The germline V and J ends were trimmed by 4 bases and 8 bases, with 19 bases remaining between them. Looked up from germline, CDR1 is SGDLS and CDR2 is YYNGEE. The CDR3 DNA follows: TGTGCCAGCAGCTTTACCTCGGACAGTTCGGATTCACCCCTCCACTTT. Amino acids: CASSFTSDSSDSPLHF.

The chain has TRBV6-2 or TRBV6-3 and TRBJ2-3, with 9 bases matching TRBD1. This CDR3 is 15 amino acids long. J lost 3 bases, V lost 5 bases, and 6 bases had no gene match. The germline V gene has CDR1 MNHEY and CDR2 SVGEGT. The CDR3 loop reads CASSGTGGWTDTQYF. As DNA, the CDR3 is TGTGCCAGCAGTGGAACAGGGGGCTGGACAGATACGCAGTATTTT.

This chain connects TRBV15 to TRBJ2-5; D gene uncertain. CDR1 and CDR2 from the germline V gene are LNHNV and YYDKDF (reference sequence). The CDR3 consists of 14 residues. V was trimmed by 1 base and J by 5 bases, leaving 11 bases between them. This chain's CDR3 is CATSRVGTGETQYF. The CDR3 DNA sequence: TGTGCCACCAGCAGAGTTGGTACCGGGGAGACCCAGTACTTC.

CDR3 DNA: TGTGCCAGCACCCGTACAGGGGCCTACGAGCAGTACTTC. Amino acid sequence: CASTRTGAYEQYF. The genes are TRBV6-5 and TRBJ2-7; 7 bases fit TRBD1. The CDR3 length is 13 residues. The germline CDR1 and CDR2 sequences are MNHEY and SVGAGI. With 7 bases clipped from V and 2 bases from J, the junction kept 5 bases outside the gene matches.

A single count supports this clone. The chain has TRBV28 and TRBJ2-1; D is perhaps TRBD2 (6 bases). With 5 bases removed from V and 4 bases from J, the gap between germline ends came to 18 bases. Germline assignment: CDR1 MDHEN and CDR2 SYDVKM. The CDR3 sequence is 16 residues long. The CDR3 here is CASSLSGAMVYNEQFF. DNA of the CDR3: TGTGCCAGCAGTCTTAGCGGAGCCATGGTATACAATGAGCAGTTCTTC.

This clone was counted once. V usage is TRBV7-8 and J usage is TRBJ2-1; weak D call: TRBD2 (7 bases). The CDR3 sequence is 16 residues long. The V end lost 2 bases, the J end lost 10 bases, and 21 bases lay between the germline ends. Germline CDR1 SGHVS, CDR2 FQNEAQ. The CDR3 region is CASSLLLGGAMIEQFF. The CDR3 nucleotides read TGTGCCAGCAGCTTACTCCTAGGGGGGGCGATGATAGAGCAGTTCTTC. Filled out from reference TRBV7-8 and TRBJ2-1, the complete variable domain reads GAGVSQSPRYKVAKRGQDVALRCDPISGHVSLFWYQQALGQGPEFLTYFQNEAQLDKSGLPSDRFFAERPEGSVSTLKIQRTQQEDSAVYLCASSLLLGGAMIEQFFGPGTRLTVL.

The chain carries TRBV7-9 and TRBJ2-5, with a tentative D call TRBD2 (6 bases). CDR3 size: 14 residues. Germline V gene data show CDR1 as SEHNR and CDR2 as FQNEAQ (reference sequence). The V gene lost 6 bases and the J gene lost 5 bases, with 16 bases spanning the gap. CDR3 protein: CASRKTTSRETQYF. CDR3 nucleotides: TGTGCCAGCAGAAAGACAACTAGCCGGGAGACCCAGTACTTC. Looking up the rest from reference TRBV7-9 and TRBJ2-5 gives the full variable domain: DTGVSQNPRHKITKRGQNVTFRCDPISEHNRLYWYRQTLGQGPEFLTYFQNEAQLEKSRLLSDRFSAERPKGSFSTLEIQRTEQGDSAMYLCASRKTTSRETQYFGPGTRLLVL.

As DNA, the CDR3 is TGTGCCAGTACCGGGACAGGGAACACCGGGGAGCTGTTTTTT. It translates to CASTGTGNTGELFF. V and J are TRBV19 and TRBJ2-2, with 8 bases identical to TRBD1. The CDR3 totals 14 residues. CDR1 is LNHDA and CDR2 is SQIVND in the germline V gene (reference sequence). Trimming at V came to 7 bases and at J to 1 base, leaving 2 bases not matched to a gene.

The rearrangement uses TRBV4-1 and TRBJ1-6, with TRBD1 identical over 9 bases. Looked up from germline, CDR1 is MGHRA and CDR2 is YSYEKL. Trimming cost V 2 bases and J 0 bases; bases outside gene matches: 5. The CDR3 sequence is 18 residues long. In nucleotides, the CDR3 is TGCGCCAGCAGCCAACGTACAGGGGGCTCCTCCTATAATTCACCCCTCCACTTT. Translation gives CASSQRTGGSSYNSPLHF.

The rearrangement joins TRBV6-2 or TRBV6-3 to TRBJ1-1; 11 positions match TRBD1. V lost 4 bases, J lost 2 bases, and 9 bases stayed unmatched. Looked up from germline, CDR1 is MNHEY and CDR2 is SVGEGT. The CDR3 is 17 residues long. The CDR3, as DNA: TGTGCCAGCAGTTTCGTCGGACAGGGGGCGAGAAACACTGAAGCTTTCTTT. Translating gives CASSFVGQGARNTEAFF.

J is TRBJ2-7 and V is TRBV2; 8 bases map to TRBD1. V dropped 3 bases and J dropped 5; count of bases not matched to a gene: 9. The germline V gene has CDR1 SNHLY and CDR2 FYNNEI. The CDR3 loop spans 15 amino acids. The CDR3 region has the DNA TGTGCCAGCAGTGATCAGGGGGCCTCCTCGGACGAGCAGTACTTC. Translating it yields CASSDQGASSDEQYF.

The chain combines TRBV7-2 with TRBJ2-1, with TRBD2 identical over 9 bases. This CDR3 region has 15 residues. With 4 bases clipped from V and 9 bases from J, the junction kept 10 bases outside the gene matches. Germline CDR1 is SGHTA and CDR2 is FQGNSA. DNA for the CDR3: TGTGCCAGCAGCTCCCGCGGGGGGGCGTTGCCTGAGCAGTTCTTC. Translated: CASSSRGGALPEQFF. The full variable domain, its missing parts supplied by reference TRBV7-2 and TRBJ2-1, is GAGVSQSPSNKVTEKGKDVELRCDPISGHTALYWYRQSLGQGLEFLIYFQGNSAPDKSGLPSDRFSAERTGGSVSTLTIQRTQQEDSAVYLCASSSRGGALPEQFFGPGTRLTVL.

The V gene is TRBV6-1, the J gene TRBJ2-3, with a tentative D call TRBD2 (7 bases). The CDR3 loop spans 16 amino acids. In germline, CDR1 is MNHNS, CDR2 SASEGT. V shed 3 bases and J shed 4 bases, with 17 bases lying between them. CDR3 DNA: TGTGCCAGCAGTGAGGTCGGGGGGCGATACGCAGATACGCAGTATTTT. Translating it yields CASSEVGGRYADTQYF.

The V call is TRBV9, the J call TRBJ2-3; TRBD1 is a possible D gene (6 bases). V gave up 3 bases and J gave up 2 bases, with 16 bases separating them. CDR1 is SGDLS, CDR2 YYNGEE, per germline. There are 16 residues in the CDR3. CDR3 DNA sequence: TGTGCCAGCAGCGCACAGGGTATATCATTCACAGATACGCAGTATTTT. Amino acid sequence: CASSAQGISFTDTQYF.